This T cell receptor beta chain came from a study of blood T cell repertoires in COVID-19. Study at large: The study drew acute and convalescent COVID-19 samples from the United States, Italy and Spain. PBMCs, B-cell-depleted T cells, or T cells were the source of the cDNA or gDNA that made up the material.

Between the trimmed V and J ends, which lost 0 bases and 5 bases, there was a span of 5 bases. Looked up from germline, CDR1 is SGHDN and CDR2 is FVKESK. This CDR3 is 13 amino acids long. Source study methods: Counts of nucleated cells, estimated from reference gene primer amplification, were obtained. The data were produced by immunoSEQ multiplex PCR, yet TCRdb's version contains in-frame clones alone and is incomplete. The DNA was the basis for D and trimming; V, J and clone size are from that table. The sample shows some 50,000 clones, 84% of them seen only once. The source material was peripheral blood. The chain uses TRBV14 and TRBJ1-5; no reliable D call. This receptor was obtained from a man in his forties or fifties with acute or convalescent COVID-19. The CDR3 DNA reads TGTGCCAGCAGCCAAGATCCGTATCAGCCCCAGCATTTT. Residues: CASSQDPYQPQHF.